This T cell receptor beta chain came from a study of shared clonotypes between healthy human individuals. V dropped 4 bases and J dropped 4; count of bases not matched to a gene: 9. This CDR3 region has 16 residues. TCRdb's copy holds only in-frame clones and misses some; the assay was immunoSEQ multiplex PCR. The profile shows about 2.2 million clones, around 93% of them singletons. Naive CD8 cells were CD45RO-negative, positively selected for CCR7, excluding terminally differentiated effector memory CD45RA+ cells. This sequence originates from a man in his late teens or twenties in good health. Some clones in this sample may be carry-over from other donors' samples. V and J are TRBV5-3 and TRBJ2-1; 9 positions agree with TRBD2. TRBV5-3 has ORF status, its function being uncertain. Sequencing was performed on naive CD8+ T cells from PBMCs. The CDR3 sequence is CARSPRTSERYNEQFF. The CDR3 DNA reads TGTGCCAGAAGCCCGAGGACTAGCGAAAGATACAATGAGCAGTTCTTC.